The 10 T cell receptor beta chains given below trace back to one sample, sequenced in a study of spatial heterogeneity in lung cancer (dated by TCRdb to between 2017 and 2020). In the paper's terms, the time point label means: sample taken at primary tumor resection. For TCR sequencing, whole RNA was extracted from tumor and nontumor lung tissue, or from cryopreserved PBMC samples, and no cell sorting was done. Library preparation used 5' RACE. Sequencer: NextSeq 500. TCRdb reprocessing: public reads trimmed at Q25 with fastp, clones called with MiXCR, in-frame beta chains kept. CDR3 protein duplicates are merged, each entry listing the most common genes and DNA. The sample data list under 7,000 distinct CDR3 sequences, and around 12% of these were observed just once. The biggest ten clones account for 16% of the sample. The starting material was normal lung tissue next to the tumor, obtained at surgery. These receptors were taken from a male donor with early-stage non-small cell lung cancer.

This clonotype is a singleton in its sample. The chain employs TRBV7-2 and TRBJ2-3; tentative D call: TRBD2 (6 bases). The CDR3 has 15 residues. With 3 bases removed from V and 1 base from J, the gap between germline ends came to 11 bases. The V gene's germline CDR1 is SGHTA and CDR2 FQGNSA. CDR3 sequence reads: CASSFPGVGTDTQYF. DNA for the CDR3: TGTGCCAGCAGCTTCCCGGGAGTCGGCACAGATACGCAGTATTTT.

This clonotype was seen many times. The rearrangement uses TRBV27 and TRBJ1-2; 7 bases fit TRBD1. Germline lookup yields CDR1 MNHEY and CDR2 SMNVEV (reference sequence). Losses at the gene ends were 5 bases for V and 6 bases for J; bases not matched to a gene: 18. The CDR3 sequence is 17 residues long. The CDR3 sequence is CASSAFWRGRLDHGYTF. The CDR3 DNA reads TGTGCCAGCAGTGCGTTTTGGAGGGGGCGCCTTGATCATGGCTACACCTTC.

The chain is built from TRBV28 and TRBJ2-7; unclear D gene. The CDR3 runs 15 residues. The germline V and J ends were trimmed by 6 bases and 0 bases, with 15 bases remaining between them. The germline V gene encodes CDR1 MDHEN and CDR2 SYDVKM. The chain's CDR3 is CASSFSRARSYEQYF. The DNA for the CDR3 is TGTGCCAGCAGCTTCTCCCGGGCCCGCTCCTACGAGCAGTACTTC.

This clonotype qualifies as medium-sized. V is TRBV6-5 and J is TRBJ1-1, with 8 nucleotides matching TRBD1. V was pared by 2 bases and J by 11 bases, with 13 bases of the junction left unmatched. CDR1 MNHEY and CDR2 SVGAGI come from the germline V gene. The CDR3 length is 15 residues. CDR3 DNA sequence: TGTGCCAGCAGTTACACCGCAGGGGGCGCGGGGGGGGCTTTCTTT. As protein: CASSYTAGGAGGAFF.

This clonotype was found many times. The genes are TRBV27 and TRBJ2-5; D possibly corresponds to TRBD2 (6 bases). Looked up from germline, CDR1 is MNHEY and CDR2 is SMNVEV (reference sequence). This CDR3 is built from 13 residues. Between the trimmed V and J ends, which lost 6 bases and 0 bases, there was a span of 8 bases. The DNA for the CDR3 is TGTGCCAGCAGGAGGGACTACCAAGAGACCCAGTACTTC. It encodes CASRRDYQETQYF.

This chain's CDR3 is CASSNLFRTGNYGYTF. CDR3 bases: TGTGCCAGCAGTAATCTTTTCCGGACAGGCAACTATGGCTACACCTTC. The rearrangement links TRBV6-2 or TRBV6-3 to TRBJ1-2, with 7 bases identical to TRBD1. Germline V gene data show CDR1 as MNHEY and CDR2 as SVGEGT. The V gene end was trimmed by 5 bases and the J gene end by 2 bases; junction bases not matched to a gene: 11. The CDR3 is 16 residues long.

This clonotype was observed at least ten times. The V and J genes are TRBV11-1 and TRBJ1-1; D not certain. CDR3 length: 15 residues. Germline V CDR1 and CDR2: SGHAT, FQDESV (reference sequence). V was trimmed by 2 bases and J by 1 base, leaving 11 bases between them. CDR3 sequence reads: CASSLLGPSNTEAFF. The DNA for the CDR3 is TGTGCCAGCAGCTTACTAGGACCGTCGAACACTGAAGCTTTCTTT.

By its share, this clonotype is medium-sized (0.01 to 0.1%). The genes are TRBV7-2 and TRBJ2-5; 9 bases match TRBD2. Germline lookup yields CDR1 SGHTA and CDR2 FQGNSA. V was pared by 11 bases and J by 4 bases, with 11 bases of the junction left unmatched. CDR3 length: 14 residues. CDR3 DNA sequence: TGTGCCTCCACGCGGCGGGAGGGCCCAGAGACCCAGTACTTC. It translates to CASTRREGPETQYF.

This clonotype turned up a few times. The DNA of the CDR3 is TGTGCCAGCTCCGACATCGCAACTAATGAAAAACTGTTTTTT. Translating it yields CASSDIATNEKLFF. The V and J genes are TRBV6-1 and TRBJ1-4; D gene unclear. V dropped 8 bases and J dropped 0 bases, with 10 bases sitting between them. Germline CDR1 and CDR2: MNHNS and SASEGT. The CDR3 sequence is 14 residues long.

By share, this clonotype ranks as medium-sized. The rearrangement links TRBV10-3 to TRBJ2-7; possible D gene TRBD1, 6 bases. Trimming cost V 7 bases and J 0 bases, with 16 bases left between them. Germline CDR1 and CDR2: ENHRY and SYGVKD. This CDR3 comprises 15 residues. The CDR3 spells CAIKQGPGGSYEQYF. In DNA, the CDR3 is TGTGCCATCAAACAGGGTCCAGGCGGCTCCTACGAGCAGTACTTC.